Listed below are T cell receptor beta chains from one sample, sequenced in a study of blood T cell repertoires in COVID-19. Sequencing was performed with immunoSEQ multiplex PCR; in TCRdb, only in-frame clones are kept and a portion is missing. The sample carries a few hundred thousand clones, around 89% recorded once. Input material: peripheral blood. These receptors originate from a man between 60 and 75 years old who had recovered from COVID-19. The CDR3 runs from the conserved cysteine through the conserved F or W. D genes are given only for firm matches. Clone size, where shown, is once, few, many, or a class for clones that have expanded.

CDR3 protein: CASSAADSLNTEAFF
CDR3 DNA: TGTGCCAGCAGCGCGGCAGACAGTTTGAACACTGAAGCTTTCTTT
V gene: TRBV9
J gene: TRBJ1-1
D gene: -
clone size: -

CDR3 protein: CAISDRGVGTDTQYF
CDR3 DNA: TGTGCCATCAGTGATCGCGGGGTAGGCACAGATACGCAGTATTTT
V gene: TRBV10-3
J gene: TRBJ2-3
D gene: -
clone size: few

CDR3 protein: CASSRPGQGHYEQYF
CDR3 DNA: TGTGCCAGCAGTCGACCGGGACAGGGACACTACGAGCAGTACTTC
V gene: TRBV6-5
J gene: TRBJ2-7
D gene: TRBD1
clone size: -

CDR3 protein: CASSDSLAGLTNTEAFF
CDR3 DNA: TGTGCCAGCAGTGACTCGTTGGCAGGTTTAACGAACACTGAAGCTTTCTTT
V gene: TRBV6-4
J gene: TRBJ1-1
D gene: -
clone size: -

CDR3 protein: CASRMTGGGGETQYF
CDR3 DNA: TGTGCCAGCAGGATGACAGGGGGCGGGGGAGAGACCCAGTACTTC
V gene: TRBV11-2
J gene: TRBJ2-5
D gene: TRBD1
clone size: -

CDR3 protein: CASSRRDNEQFF
CDR3 DNA: TGTGCCAGCAGCCGCCGGGACAATGAGCAGTTCTTC
V gene: TRBV7-9
J gene: TRBJ2-1
D gene: -
clone size: -

CDR3 protein: CAWSVTGAGGEKLFF
CDR3 DNA: TGTGCCTGGAGCGTGACAGGGGCTGGGGGTGAAAAACTGTTTTTT
V gene: TRBV30
J gene: TRBJ1-4
D gene: TRBD1
clone size: -

CDR3 protein: CASSGAPGTSRTDTQYF
CDR3 DNA: TGTGCCAGCAGCGGAGCCCCCGGGACTAGCAGGACAGATACGCAGTATTTT
V gene: TRBV7-2
J gene: TRBJ2-3
D gene: TRBD2
clone size: -

CDR3 protein: CASSIPGGENYGYTF
CDR3 DNA: TGTGCCAGTAGTATCCCAGGGGGCGAGAACTATGGCTACACCTTC
V gene: TRBV19
J gene: TRBJ1-2
D gene: TRBD1
clone size: -

CDR3 protein: CASSYPGGRGYGYTF
CDR3 DNA: TGTGCCAGCAGCTACCCCGGGGGCAGGGGGTATGGCTACACCTTC
V gene: TRBV7-9
J gene: TRBJ1-2
D gene: TRBD1
clone size: -

CDR3 protein: CASRPIGGAVRPMELFF
CDR3 DNA: TGTGCCAGCAGACCAATCGGGGGGGCAGTGCGACCGATGGAGCTGTTTTTT
V gene: TRBV5-8
J gene: TRBJ2-2
D gene: TRBD2
clone size: few

CDR3 protein: CASSLSSGTGVQYF
CDR3 DNA: TGTGCCAGCAGCCTTTCCTCCGGGACAGGAGTTCAGTACTTC
V gene: TRBV6-2/TRBV6-3
J gene: TRBJ2-7
D gene: TRBD1
clone size: -

CDR3 protein: CASSQETVPYGYTF
CDR3 DNA: TGCGCCAGCAGCCAAGAAACGGTCCCCTATGGCTACACCTTC
V gene: TRBV4-1
J gene: TRBJ1-2
D gene: -
clone size: once

CDR3 protein: CAWRVQANTGELFF
CDR3 DNA: TGTGCCTGGAGGGTACAGGCTAACACCGGGGAGCTGTTTTTT
V gene: TRBV30
J gene: TRBJ2-2
D gene: -
clone size: -

CDR3 protein: CASSFQGLGYTF
CDR3 DNA: TGTGCCAGTAGTTTCCAGGGCCTGGGCTACACCTTC
V gene: TRBV19
J gene: TRBJ1-2
D gene: -
clone size: -

CDR3 protein: CASSPRREYNSPLHF
CDR3 DNA: TGTGCCAGCTCACCGCGGCGGGAGTATAATTCACCCCTCCACTTT
V gene: TRBV18
J gene: TRBJ1-6
D gene: -
clone size: -

CDR3 protein: CASETGTGLSPSYGYTF
CDR3 DNA: TGTGCCAGCGAGACCGGGACAGGTCTTTCCCCATCGTATGGCTACACCTTC
V gene: TRBV18
J gene: TRBJ1-2
D gene: TRBD1
clone size: -

CDR3 protein: CASSLAGARTDTQYF
CDR3 DNA: TGTGCCAGCAGCTTAGCGGGGGCGCGCACAGATACGCAGTATTTT
V gene: TRBV7-2
J gene: TRBJ2-3
D gene: -
clone size: -

CDR3 protein: CASSLNRAGYTF
CDR3 DNA: TGTGCCAGCAGCTTAAACAGGGCTGGCTACACCTTC
V gene: TRBV3-1/TRBV3-2
J gene: TRBJ1-2
D gene: -
clone size: -

CDR3 protein: CASDADRAREQFF
CDR3 DNA: TGTGCCAGTGACGCGGACAGGGCTCGTGAGCAGTTCTTC
V gene: TRBV5-8
J gene: TRBJ2-1
D gene: TRBD1
clone size: -

CDR3 protein: CASSLLRQGSYEQYF
CDR3 DNA: TGTGCCAGCAGCTTGTTGCGACAGGGAAGCTACGAGCAGTACTTC
V gene: TRBV5-6
J gene: TRBJ2-7
D gene: TRBD1
clone size: -

CDR3 protein: CASSEWADVEKLFF
CDR3 DNA: TGTGCCAGCAGTGAATGGGCCGACGTAGAAAAACTGTTTTTT
V gene: TRBV25-1
J gene: TRBJ1-4
D gene: -
clone size: -

CDR3 protein: CASSLEVLRRRELFF
CDR3 DNA: TGCGCCAGCAGCTTGGAGGTGCTTCGGCGGCGGGAGCTGTTTTTT
V gene: TRBV5-1
J gene: TRBJ2-2
D gene: -
clone size: -

CDR3 protein: CASSQSSSGGYNEQFF
CDR3 DNA: TGCGCCAGCAGCCAATCAAGCAGCGGGGGGTACAATGAGCAGTTCTTC
V gene: TRBV4-1
J gene: TRBJ2-1
D gene: TRBD2
clone size: few

CDR3 protein: CASSLGWGPGSYEQYF
CDR3 DNA: TGTGCCAGCAGCTTAGGCTGGGGGCCAGGGTCCTACGAGCAGTACTTC
V gene: TRBV7-2
J gene: TRBJ2-7
D gene: -
clone size: once

CDR3 protein: CSVALGAGRNEKLFF
CDR3 DNA: TGCAGCGTTGCGCTTGGTGCAGGGCGGAATGAAAAACTGTTTTTT
V gene: TRBV29-1
J gene: TRBJ1-4
D gene: -
clone size: -

CDR3 protein: CASSMVRSSYNEQFF
CDR3 DNA: TGTGCCAGTAGTATGGTCCGGAGCTCCTACAATGAGCAGTTCTTC
V gene: TRBV19
J gene: TRBJ2-1
D gene: -
clone size: -

CDR3 protein: CASSDNRGRITGELFF
CDR3 DNA: TGTGCCAGCAGTGACAACAGGGGGCGCATCACCGGGGAGCTGTTTTTT
V gene: TRBV2
J gene: TRBJ2-2
D gene: TRBD1
clone size: -